This note documents a single T cell receptor (beta chain) sequence. Repertoires were generated with immunoSEQ multiplex PCR, while TCRdb's copy carries only in-frame clones and drops some. This table holds 95,000 to 150,000 clones, about 83% found once. The data derive from a study of blood T cell repertoires in COVID-19. The V gene's germline CDR1 is KGHDR and CDR2 SFDVKD. The CDR3 covers 15 residues. V dropped 1 base and J dropped 2 bases, with 10 bases sitting between them. Sample: PBMCs or T cells enriched from blood (not recorded which). The chain combines TRBV24-1 with TRBJ2-5; D is possibly TRBD2 (5 bases). The receptor comes from a woman aged 30 to 39 who had recovered from COVID-19. The CDR3 DNA reads TGTGCCACCAGTGATTTCGGCAGCGGACAAGAGACCCAGTACTTC. The encoded protein is CATSDFGSGQETQYF.